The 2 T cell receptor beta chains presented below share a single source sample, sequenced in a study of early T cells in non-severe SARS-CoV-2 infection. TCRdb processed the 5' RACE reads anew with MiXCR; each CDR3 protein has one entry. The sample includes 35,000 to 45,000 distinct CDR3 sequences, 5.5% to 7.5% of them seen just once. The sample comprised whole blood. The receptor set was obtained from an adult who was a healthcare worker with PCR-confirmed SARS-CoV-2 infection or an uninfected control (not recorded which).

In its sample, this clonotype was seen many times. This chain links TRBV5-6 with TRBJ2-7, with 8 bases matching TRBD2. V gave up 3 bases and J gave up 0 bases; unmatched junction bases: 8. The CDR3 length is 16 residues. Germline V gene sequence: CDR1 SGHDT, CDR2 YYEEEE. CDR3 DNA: TGTGCCAGCAGCTCCGCGCCGGGACTAGGCTCCTACGAGCAGTACTTC. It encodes CASSSAPGLGSYEQYF.

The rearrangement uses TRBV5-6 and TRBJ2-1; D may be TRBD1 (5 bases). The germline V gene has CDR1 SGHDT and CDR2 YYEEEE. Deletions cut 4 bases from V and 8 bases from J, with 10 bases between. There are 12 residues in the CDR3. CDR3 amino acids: CASSRRGYEQFF. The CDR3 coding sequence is TGTGCCAGCAGCCGAAGGGGTTATGAGCAGTTCTTC.